Following are 28 T cell receptor beta chains from one sample sequenced in a study of patients and donors after allogeneic stem cell transplantation. TCRdb reprocessed the RT-PCR reads with MiXCR, giving one entry per CDR3 protein. The sample carries 150,000 to 200,000 distinct CDR3 sequences, approximately 24% recorded once. Sequencing was done on a sample of blood, either unsorted or a sorted T cell fraction (not recorded which). The receptors were sampled from a human donor who was either an allogeneic HSCT recipient or a stem cell or donor lymphocyte infusion donor (not recorded which). It is not recorded whose cells these are; they may come from a transplant donor.

The chain employs TRBV20-1 and TRBJ2-1; D is possibly TRBD1 or TRBD2 (6 bases each). V gave up 3 bases and J gave up 4 bases, with 16 bases separating them. The CDR3 totals 15 residues. Germline CDR1 is DFQATT and CDR2 is SNEGSKA (reference sequence). CDR3 sequence (DNA): TGCAGTGCTAGTCCTGTAGGGGGGCTATACAATGAGCAGTTCTTC. Translating gives CSASPVGGLYNEQFF.

The chain recombines TRBV12-3 or TRBV12-4 with TRBJ2-3; D is possibly TRBD2 (5 bases). Between the trimmed V and J ends, which lost 3 bases and 0 bases, there was a span of 7 bases. The CDR3 totals 14 residues. CDR3 DNA: TGTGCCAGCAGTTTTCGGGAAAGCACAGATACGCAGTATTTT. Residues: CASSFRESTDTQYF.

This clonotype has a handful of counts. V gene TRBV7-6 combines with J gene TRBJ2-1; D perhaps matches TRBD2 (6 bases). The ends were cut back, 2 bases at V and 6 bases at J, with 23 bases in the middle. The CDR3 runs 18 residues. CDR1 SGHVS and CDR2 FNYEAQ come from the germline V gene. As DNA, the CDR3 is TGTGCCAGCAGCTTATACGCGGGGTCCCTAGTTTACGGCAATGAGCAGTTCTTC. Protein product: CASSLYAGSLVYGNEQFF.

Turning to this clonotype: The missing conserved phenylalanine or tryptophan at the end of this CDR3 makes a read error likely. The chain combines TRBV9 with TRBJ2-1, with 10 bases that match TRBD2. CDR1 is SGDLS and CDR2 is YYNGEE in the germline V gene. The CDR3 extends over 18 amino acids. V lost 0 bases to trimming and J lost 4 bases; unmatched junction nucleotides: 10. This CDR3 is CASSVATRAGGRYNEQFL. The CDR3 DNA sequence: TGTGCCAGCAGCGTAGCTACCAGAGCGGGAGGGCGTTACAATGAGCAGTTCCTC.

The genes are TRBV7-2 and TRBJ1-4; D uncertain. V gave up 2 bases and J gave up 0 bases, with 7 bases separating them. This CDR3 spans 15 amino acids. In germline, CDR1 is SGHTA, CDR2 FQGNSA. The CDR3 protein is CASSLSPATNEKLFF. CDR3 bases: TGTGCCAGCAGCTTAAGCCCTGCAACTAATGAAAAACTGTTTTTT.

The table lists this clonotype with a few counts. The J gene is TRBJ2-1, the V gene TRBV20-1; possible D gene TRBD2, 6 bases. Between the trimmed V and J ends, which lost 0 bases and 0 bases, there was a span of 12 bases. The CDR3 totals 16 residues. Per the germline V gene, CDR1 is DFQATT and CDR2 is SNEGSKA (reference sequence). CDR3 sequence reads: CSARDQAGSSYNEQFF. The CDR3 bases are TGCAGTGCTAGAGATCAGGCGGGGTCCTCCTACAATGAGCAGTTCTTC.

This clonotype has a handful of counts. This rearrangement joins TRBV5-1 to TRBJ1-1; 9 bases align to TRBD1. CDR1 is SGHRS, CDR2 YFSETQ, per germline. The CDR3 sequence is 15 residues long. The V segment lost 4 bases and the J segment 4 bases; nucleotides outside the gene matches: 8. CDR3 amino acids: CASSLNRQGGTEAFF. CDR3 nucleotides: TGCGCCAGCAGCCTTAATCGACAGGGGGGCACTGAAGCTTTCTTT. Drawing the rest from reference TRBV5-1 and TRBJ1-1, the complete variable domain is KAGVTQTPRYLIKTRGQQVTLSCSPISGHRSVSWYQQTPGQGLQFLFEYFSETQRNKGNFPGRFSGRQFSNSRSEMNVSTLELGDSALYLCASSLNRQGGTEAFFGQGTRLTVV.

This chain connects TRBV20-1 to TRBJ2-7; D possibly corresponds to TRBD1 (7 bases). The CDR3 sequence is 16 residues long. Germline loops: CDR1 DFQATT, CDR2 SNEGSKA (reference sequence). V dropped 1 base and J dropped 0 bases, with 16 bases sitting between them. CDR3 coding DNA: TGCAGTGCTAGAGCGGAGACAGGGACTCTCTCCTACGAGCAGTACTTC. Its translation is CSARAETGTLSYEQYF.

V is TRBV4-3 and J is TRBJ1-1; D is unresolved. There are 16 residues in the CDR3. The V and J ends lost 2 bases and 2 bases respectively, with 15 bases between them. The germline V gene has CDR1 LGHNA and CDR2 YSLEER. The CDR3 sequence is CASSQSYGWGNTEAFF. The CDR3 nucleotides read TGCGCCAGCAGCCAATCATACGGTTGGGGTAACACTGAAGCTTTCTTT.

For the CDR3, the DNA is TGCGCCAGCAGCCTACGGACAGGGGTCTATGGCTACACCTTC. It codes for CASSLRTGVYGYTF. The chain is built from TRBV5-1 and TRBJ1-2; 9 bases fit TRBD1. The CDR3 spans 14 residues. Looked up from germline, CDR1 is SGHRS and CDR2 is YFSETQ. J lost 4 bases, V lost 4 bases, and 5 bases had no gene match. The full variable domain, its missing parts supplied by reference TRBV5-1 and TRBJ1-2, is KAGVTQTPRYLIKTRGQQVTLSCSPISGHRSVSWYQQTPGQGLQFLFEYFSETQRNKGNFPGRFSGRQFSNSRSEMNVSTLELGDSALYLCASSLRTGVYGYTFGSGTRLTVV.

This clonotype turned up a few times. The genes are TRBV7-6 and TRBJ2-1; a possible D gene is TRBD1 (6 bases). V was cut by 1 base and J by 8 bases, with 9 bases left in between. The CDR3 is 13 residues long. The V gene's germline CDR1 is SGHVS and CDR2 FNYEAQ. CDR3 in amino acids: CASSLDRDDEQFF. The CDR3 region has the DNA TGTGCCAGCAGCTTAGACAGGGACGATGAGCAGTTCTTC.

The J gene is TRBJ1-1, the V gene TRBV7-3; D unresolved. The V gene lost 2 bases and the J gene lost 4 bases, with 11 bases spanning the gap. Germline values: CDR1 SGHTA, CDR2 FQGTGA. The CDR3 sequence is 14 residues long. CDR3 nucleotide sequence: TGTGCCAGCAGCTTATCTCTCCGGGGCACTGAAGCTTTCTTT. This encodes CASSLSLRGTEAFF.

The V call is TRBV29-1, the J call TRBJ2-1; 7 bases line up with TRBD2. Germline lookup yields CDR1 SQVTM and CDR2 ANQGSEA. Trimming cost V 2 bases and J 5 bases; bases outside gene matches: 9. The CDR3 is made up of 15 amino acids. This CDR3 reads CSVEKLAWYDNEQFF. Written as DNA, the CDR3 is TGCAGCGTTGAAAAACTAGCGTGGTACGACAATGAGCAGTTCTTC.

The CDR3 DNA is TGTGCCAGCAGTTTTAGGGGCATTGGTTACACCTTC. Its translation is CASSFRGIGYTF. The chain joins TRBV12-3 or TRBV12-4 to TRBJ1-2, with a weak D call TRBD1 (5 bases). V lost 3 bases to trimming and J lost 11 bases, with 13 bases between them. This CDR3 comprises 12 residues.

In DNA form, the CDR3 reads TGTGCCAGCAGCTCCATAGCGGGAGGTGAGCAGTTCTTC. Protein product: CASSSIAGGEQFF. The gene calls are TRBV7-9 and TRBJ2-1; TRBD2 matches 10 bases. In germline, CDR1 is SEHNR, CDR2 FQNEAQ (reference sequence). Unmatched junction bases numbered 3, after V lost 4 bases and J lost 9 bases. This CDR3 region has 13 residues.

J is TRBJ1-3 and V is TRBV7-8; 7 bases fit TRBD1. Unmatched junction bases numbered 10, after V lost 5 bases and J lost 3 bases. CDR3 size: 16 residues. Germline V gives CDR1 SGHVS, CDR2 FQNEAQ. Written as DNA, the CDR3 is TGTGCCAGCAGCATTCCAACAGGGGAGTTTGGAAACACCATATATTTT. Protein product: CASSIPTGEFGNTIYF.

In this sample, this clonotype turned up a few times. The gene calls are TRBV20-1 and TRBJ2-1, with D perhaps TRBD2 (5 bases). The CDR3 is 16 amino acids. The V end was cut by 0 bases, the J end by 2 bases, with 14 bases between. Germline V gene lookup returns CDR1 DFQATT and CDR2 SNEGSKA (reference sequence). CDR3 bases: TGCAGTGCTAGAGATTTCGGGTCGGGAACCTACAATGAGCAGTTCTTC. As protein: CSARDFGSGTYNEQFF.

The chain recombines TRBV12-3 or TRBV12-4 with TRBJ2-1; D may be TRBD2 (5 bases). V was clipped by 10 bases and J by 5 bases, with 18 bases between them. The CDR3 is 14 amino acids. CDR3: CATRRNQLDNEQFF. In DNA form, the CDR3 reads TGTGCCACACGGAGGAACCAATTAGACAATGAGCAGTTCTTC.

This sequence joins TRBV12-3 or TRBV12-4 and TRBJ2-3; 9 nucleotides match TRBD1. The CDR3 consists of 17 residues. V trimming: 7 bases; J trimming: 6 bases; junction bases outside the gene matches: 17. The CDR3 DNA is TGTGCCAGCAATGACGGGGGGACAGGGATCATCGGGGATACGCAGTATTTT. This encodes CASNDGGTGIIGDTQYF.

The rearrangement links TRBV6-2 or TRBV6-3 to TRBJ2-1, with 8 nucleotides matching TRBD2. The CDR3 sequence is 15 residues long. In germline, CDR1 is MNHEY, CDR2 SVGEGT. V lost 4 bases to trimming and J lost 6 bases; unmatched junction nucleotides: 8. The CDR3 is CASSSAGLAPNEQFF. The CDR3 nucleotides are TGTGCCAGCAGTTCCGCCGGACTAGCCCCCAATGAGCAGTTCTTC.

V usage is TRBV9 and J usage is TRBJ2-3; D not certain. V was pared by 4 bases and J by 1 base, with 10 bases between. CDR1 SGDLS and CDR2 YYNGEE come from the germline V gene. The length of the CDR3 is 14 residues. The CDR3 protein is CASSPMARTDTQYF. The CDR3 nucleotides are TGTGCCAGCAGCCCAATGGCGCGCACAGATACGCAGTATTTT.

The chain has TRBV20-1 and TRBJ2-3; 10 nucleotides align to TRBD1. Looked up from germline, CDR1 is DFQATT and CDR2 is SNEGSKA (reference sequence). The length of the CDR3 is 17 residues. After removal of 2 bases from V and 3 bases from J, the junction contained 11 bases not matched to a gene. The DNA of the CDR3 is TGCAGTGCTAGAACCCCCCCGGGACAGGGGAGGACAGATACGCAGTATTTT. It translates to CSARTPPGQGRTDTQYF.

In this sample, this clonotype turned up a few times. The chain combines TRBV5-1 with TRBJ2-3; D uncertain. This CDR3 contains 12 residues. V gave up 4 bases and J gave up 7 bases, with 10 bases separating them. Germline CDR1 is SGHRS and CDR2 is YFSETQ. In DNA, the CDR3 is TGCGCCAGCAGCCTGGACGGCTATACGCAGTATTTT. This encodes CASSLDGYTQYF.

CDR3 in amino acids: CASSQDVGGPTGTEAFF. CDR3 sequence (DNA): TGCGCCAGCAGCCAAGATGTCGGGGGCCCAACGGGGACTGAAGCTTTCTTT. The chain links TRBV4-3 to TRBJ1-1, with D perhaps TRBD1 (6 bases). The length of the CDR3 is 17 residues. With 0 bases removed from V and 5 bases from J, the gap between germline ends came to 19 bases. Germline CDR1 is LGHNA and CDR2 is YSLEER.

This clonotype occurred a few times. CDR3 loop: CATSRRGKTSGLTDTQYF. DNA of the CDR3: TGTGCCACCAGCAGACGGGGAAAGACTAGCGGGTTAACAGATACGCAGTATTTT. The rearrangement uses TRBV15 and TRBJ2-3, with 10 bases aligning to TRBD2. V was clipped by 2 bases and J by 3 bases; unmatched bases: 11. Germline loops: CDR1 LNHNV, CDR2 YYDKDF (reference sequence). CDR3 length: 18 residues.

The chain uses TRBV20-1 and TRBJ2-1, with 7 bases lining up with TRBD2. Germline V gene data show CDR1 as DFQATT and CDR2 as SNEGSKA (reference sequence). CDR3 size: 14 residues. J gave up 4 bases and V 6 bases, and 9 bases lay outside the gene matches. CDR3 nucleotides: TGCAGTGCCCCTCCGGGAGGACTTTACAATGAGCAGTTCTTC. Its protein product is CSAPPGGLYNEQFF.

The chain combines TRBV20-1 with TRBJ2-2; D gene ambiguous. The CDR3 has 12 residues. Germline lookup yields CDR1 DFQATT and CDR2 SNEGSKA (reference sequence). Trimming took 3 bases from V and 6 from J, leaving 8 bases between them. The CDR3 DNA sequence: TGCAGTGCTAGTCCCCGCGCCGGGGAGCTGTTTTTT. Its protein product is CSASPRAGELFF.

The chain links TRBV25-1 to TRBJ1-1; weak D call: TRBD1 (5 bases). Deletions cut 4 bases from V and 5 bases from J, with 17 bases between. This CDR3 has 15 residues. CDR1 and CDR2 (germline): MGHDK, SYGVNS. The chain's CDR3 is CASSVPTGVGTEAFF. The CDR3 nucleotides are TGTGCCAGCAGTGTTCCCACAGGAGTGGGGACTGAAGCTTTCTTT.